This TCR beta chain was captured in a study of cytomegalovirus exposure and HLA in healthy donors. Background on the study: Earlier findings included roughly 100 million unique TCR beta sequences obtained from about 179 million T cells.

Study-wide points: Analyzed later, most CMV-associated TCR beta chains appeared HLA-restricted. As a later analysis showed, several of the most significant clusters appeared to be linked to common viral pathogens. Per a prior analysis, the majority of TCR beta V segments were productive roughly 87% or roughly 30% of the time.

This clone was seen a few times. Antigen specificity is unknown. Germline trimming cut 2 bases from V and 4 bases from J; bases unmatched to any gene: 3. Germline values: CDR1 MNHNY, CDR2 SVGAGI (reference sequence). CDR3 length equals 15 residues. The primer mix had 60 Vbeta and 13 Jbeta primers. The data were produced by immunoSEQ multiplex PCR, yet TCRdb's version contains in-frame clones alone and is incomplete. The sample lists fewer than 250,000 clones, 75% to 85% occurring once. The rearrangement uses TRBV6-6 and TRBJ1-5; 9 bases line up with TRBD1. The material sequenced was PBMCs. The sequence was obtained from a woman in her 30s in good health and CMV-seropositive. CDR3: CASSYRGQGNQPQHF. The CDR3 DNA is TGTGCCAGCAGTTACCGCGGACAGGGGAATCAGCCCCAGCATTTT.